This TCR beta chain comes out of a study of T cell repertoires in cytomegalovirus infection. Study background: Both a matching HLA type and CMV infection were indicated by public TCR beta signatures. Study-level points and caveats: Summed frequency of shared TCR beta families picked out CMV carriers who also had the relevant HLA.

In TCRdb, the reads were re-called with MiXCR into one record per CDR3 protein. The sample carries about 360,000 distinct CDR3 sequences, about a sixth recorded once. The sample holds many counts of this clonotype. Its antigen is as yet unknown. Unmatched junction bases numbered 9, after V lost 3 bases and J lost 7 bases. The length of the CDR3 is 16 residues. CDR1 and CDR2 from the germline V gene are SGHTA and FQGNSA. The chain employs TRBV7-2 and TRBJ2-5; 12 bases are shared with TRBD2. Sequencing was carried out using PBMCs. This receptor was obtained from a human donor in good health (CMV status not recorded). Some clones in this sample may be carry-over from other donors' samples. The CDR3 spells CASSFTLAGGSGTQYF. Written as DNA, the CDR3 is TGTGCCAGCAGCTTTACTCTAGCGGGAGGGTCAGGGACCCAGTACTTC.